The 7 T cell receptor beta chains listed next were all sequenced from one sample in a study of human T cells and chemical hapten exposure. This sample's time point: patch test 3, about 24 weeks after DPC sensitization. The treatment is: therapeutic diphenylcyclopropenone sensitization with weekly scalp DPC. Using its own MiXCR run on the RACE reads, TCRdb lists one record per CDR3 protein. There are tens of thousands of distinct CDR3 sequences in the sample; over 8.5% occur only once, and roughly 1.5% lies in the top ten. The sample in question was whole blood, obtained in connection with sensitization to the hapten diphenylcyclopropenone (DPC). These receptors originate from a woman aged 45-60 years with alopecia areata. Some clones in this sample may be carry-over from other donors' samples.

This clonotype was counted a few times. The chain couples TRBV7-2 to TRBJ1-5; D remains unclear. Germline CDR1 SGHTA, CDR2 FQGNSA. This CDR3 is 15 amino acids long. V was shortened by 5 bases and J by 3 bases, with 14 bases between the two germline ends. CDR3 nucleotides: TGTGCCAGCAGCCCCCACGCAGAATTCAATCAGCCCCAGCATTTT. Translating it yields CASSPHAEFNQPQHF.

The chain couples TRBV9 to TRBJ1-1; D is ambiguous. Germline CDR1 and CDR2: SGDLS and YYNGEE. Trimming stripped 4 bases from V and 8 bases from J, with 15 bases between. CDR3 size: 13 residues. The CDR3 spells CASSLHGRPEAFF. Written as DNA, the CDR3 is TGTGCCAGCAGCCTCCATGGGCGGCCGGAAGCTTTCTTT.

This clonotype was counted ten times or more. The chain uses TRBV28 and TRBJ1-6; tentative D call: TRBD1 (5 bases). CDR1 is MDHEN, CDR2 SYDVKM, per germline. The CDR3 is 14 residues long. Trimming removed 3 bases from V and 6 bases from J, with 9 bases in between. CDR3: CASSLAGPNSPLHF. Written as DNA, the CDR3 is TGTGCCAGCAGTTTGGCAGGGCCTAATTCACCCCTCCACTTT.

V is TRBV20-1 and J is TRBJ2-3; 10 nucleotides match TRBD2. The CDR3 has 13 amino acids. V dropped 6 bases and J dropped 5; count of bases not matched to a gene: 5. Looked up from germline, CDR1 is DFQATT and CDR2 is SNEGSKA (reference sequence). CDR3 amino acids: CSAGLAALDTQYF. CDR3 nucleotides: TGCAGTGCCGGACTAGCGGCTCTAGATACGCAGTATTTT.

This clonotype has more than one count but fewer than ten. The chain employs TRBV7-8 and TRBJ2-7; D is unclear. Per the germline V gene, CDR1 is SGHVS and CDR2 is FQNEAQ. This CDR3 contains 13 residues. The ends were cut back, 5 bases at V and 0 bases at J, with 8 bases in the middle. The CDR3 sequence: CASSREPSYEQYF. The CDR3 DNA is TGTGCCAGCAGCAGGGAACCCTCCTACGAGCAGTACTTC.

Ten or more counts support this clonotype. The J gene is TRBJ1-6, the V gene TRBV20-1; D ambiguous. V lost 3 bases, J lost 9 bases, and 18 bases lay in between. The CDR3 is made up of 15 amino acids. CDR1 is DFQATT and CDR2 is SNEGSKA in the germline V gene (reference sequence). This CDR3 reads CSARLSGGRISPLHF. The CDR3, as DNA: TGCAGTGCTAGGCTTTCTGGTGGGCGGATTTCACCCCTCCACTTT.

The rearrangement links TRBV2 to TRBJ1-2; maybe TRBD1 (5 bases). The CDR3 covers 12 residues. The V end lost 5 bases, the J end lost 6 bases, and 10 bases lay between the germline ends. Germline V CDR1 and CDR2: SNHLY, FYNNEI. The CDR3 region is CASSLWGDGYTF. CDR3 nucleotides: TGTGCCAGCAGTCTCTGGGGGGATGGCTACACCTTC.